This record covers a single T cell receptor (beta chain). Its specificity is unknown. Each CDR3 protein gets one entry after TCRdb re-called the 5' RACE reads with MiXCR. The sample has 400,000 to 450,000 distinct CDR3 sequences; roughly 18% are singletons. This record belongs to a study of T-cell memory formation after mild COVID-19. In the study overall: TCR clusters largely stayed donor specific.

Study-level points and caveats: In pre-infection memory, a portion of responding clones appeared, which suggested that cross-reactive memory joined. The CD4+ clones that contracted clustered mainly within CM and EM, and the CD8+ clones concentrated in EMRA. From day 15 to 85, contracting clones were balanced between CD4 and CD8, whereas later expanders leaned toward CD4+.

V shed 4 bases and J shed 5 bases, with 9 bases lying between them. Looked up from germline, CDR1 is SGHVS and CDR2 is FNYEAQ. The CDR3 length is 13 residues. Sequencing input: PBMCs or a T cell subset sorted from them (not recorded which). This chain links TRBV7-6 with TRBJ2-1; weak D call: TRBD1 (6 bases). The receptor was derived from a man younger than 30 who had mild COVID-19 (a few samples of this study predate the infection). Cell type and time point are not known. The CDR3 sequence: CASSSDRHNEQFF. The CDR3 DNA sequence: TGTGCCAGCAGCTCGGACAGACACAATGAGCAGTTCTTC.